Below, 11 T cell receptor beta chains from the same sample are listed, as sequenced in a study of blood T cell repertoires in COVID-19. Measured with immunoSEQ multiplex PCR; TCRdb has only the in-frame clones, and not every one. The sample gives hundreds of thousands of clones, about 80% of which show up once; 9.6% is in the top ten. Sample: peripheral blood. All receptors derive from a woman of 80 years or more with acute or convalescent COVID-19.

The chain has TRBV18 and TRBJ1-2; 7 nucleotides match TRBD1. Germline V gives CDR1 KGHSH, CDR2 LQKENI. There are 17 residues in the CDR3. After removal of 3 bases from V and 6 bases from J, the junction contained 16 bases not matched to a gene. CDR3 DNA sequence: TGTGCCAGCTCACCCTCCTCCTTGACAGGGCCTCGGGATGGCTACACCTTC. Protein: CASSPSSLTGPRDGYTF.

The rearrangement links TRBV5-5 to TRBJ2-7; D unresolved. Looked up from germline, CDR1 is SGHKS and CDR2 is YYEKEE (reference sequence). The CDR3 has 13 residues. Trimming took 0 bases from V and 2 from J, leaving 6 bases between them. CDR3 sequence (DNA): TGTGCCAGCAGCTTGGGAGACACCTACGAGCAGTACTTC. Translating gives CASSLGDTYEQYF.

CDR3 protein: CASGTSGHNEQFF. In DNA form, the CDR3 reads TGTGCCAGCGGGACTAGCGGTCACAATGAGCAGTTCTTC. This chain uses TRBV12-3 or TRBV12-4 with TRBJ2-1, with 11 positions matching TRBD2. With V trimmed by 8 bases and J by 5 bases, 2 bases remained unmatched. CDR3 length: 13 amino acids.

With respect to this clone: Different DNA sequences within this sample yield the same CDR3. The V gene is TRBV5-1, the J gene TRBJ2-5; 10 positions match TRBD1. This CDR3 contains 14 residues. From germline, CDR1 is SGHRS and CDR2 YFSETQ. Unmatched junction bases numbered 2, after V lost 0 bases and J lost 6 bases. The CDR3 spells CASSLGQGAKTQYF. The CDR3 nucleotides are TGCGCCAGCAGCTTGGGACAGGGGGCGAAGACCCAGTACTTC.

The chain joins TRBV3-1 (or the pseudogene TRBV3-2) to TRBJ1-4; D is undetermined. CDR1 and CDR2 (germline): LGHDT, YNNKEL (reference sequence). The CDR3 runs to 18 residues. Between the trimmed V and J ends, which lost 6 bases and 5 bases, there was a span of 25 bases. Here the CDR3 reads CASSKSEQRATQNEKLFF. The CDR3 nucleotides are TGTGCCAGCAGTAAGTCTGAGCAACGCGCGACTCAAAATGAAAAACTGTTTTTT.

The chain has TRBV28 and TRBJ2-1; tentatively, D is TRBD2 (6 bases). The CDR3 covers 19 residues. Per germline, CDR1 MDHEN and CDR2 SYDVKM. The V and J ends lost 5 bases and 6 bases respectively, with 29 bases between them. The CDR3 bases are TGTGCCAGCAGTATACGACCCGTACTGGGACTGGGGCCCCGCAATGAGCAGTTCTTC. Translating gives CASSIRPVLGLGPRNEQFF.

V gene TRBV19 combines with J gene TRBJ1-5; D is perhaps TRBD1 (6 bases). The ends were cut back, 10 bases at V and 0 bases at J, with 10 bases in the middle. The CDR3 sequence is 13 residues long. Germline-derived CDR1 and CDR2 are LNHDA and SQIVND (reference sequence). The CDR3: CATTGSSNQPQHF. CDR3 in DNA: TGTGCCACCACAGGGTCTAGCAATCAGCCCCAGCATTTT.

J is TRBJ2-7 and V is TRBV12-3 or TRBV12-4, with D possibly TRBD1 on 6 matching bases. The CDR3 totals 13 residues. Trimming took 5 bases from V and 5 from J, leaving 13 bases between them. The CDR3, as DNA: TGTGCCAGCAGTCGGCTACAGGGCCACGAGCAGTACTTC. Translating gives CASSRLQGHEQYF.

V gene TRBV6-5 combines with J gene TRBJ1-3, with 8 nucleotides matching TRBD1. V was clipped by 8 bases and J by 7 bases; unmatched bases: 4. The CDR3 sequence is 12 residues long. Germline V gives CDR1 MNHEY, CDR2 SVGAGI. The DNA of the CDR3 is TGTGCCAGCGGGACAGGCCAGAACACCATATATTTT. It encodes CASGTGQNTIYF.

The rearrangement joins TRBV6-6 to TRBJ2-1; TRBD2 aligns across 9 bases. CDR1 is MNHNY and CDR2 is SVGAGI in the germline V gene (reference sequence). Trimming removed 6 bases from V and 6 bases from J; junction bases left unmatched: 12. The CDR3 has 16 residues. For the CDR3, the DNA is TGTGCCAGCAGCCCACCGGGGGCGGGGGGGGGCAATGAGCAGTTCTTC. Its protein is CASSPPGAGGGNEQFF.

The genes are TRBV11-1 and TRBJ2-7; 7 nucleotides match TRBD1. This CDR3 spans 15 amino acids. Per germline, CDR1 SGHAT and CDR2 FQDESV (reference sequence). V lost 5 bases, J lost 9 bases, and 16 bases stayed unmatched. The chain's CDR3 is CASSLGQAAVTGQYF. For the CDR3, the DNA is TGTGCCAGCAGCCTTGGACAGGCCGCTGTCACCGGGCAGTACTTC. The complete variable domain, with remaining parts taken from reference TRBV11-1 and TRBJ2-7, reads EAEVAQSPRYKITEKSQAVAFWCDPISGHATLYWYRQILGQGPELLVQFQDESVVDDSQLPKDRFSAERLKGVDSTLKIQPAELGDSAMYLCASSLGQAAVTGQYFGPGTRLTVT.